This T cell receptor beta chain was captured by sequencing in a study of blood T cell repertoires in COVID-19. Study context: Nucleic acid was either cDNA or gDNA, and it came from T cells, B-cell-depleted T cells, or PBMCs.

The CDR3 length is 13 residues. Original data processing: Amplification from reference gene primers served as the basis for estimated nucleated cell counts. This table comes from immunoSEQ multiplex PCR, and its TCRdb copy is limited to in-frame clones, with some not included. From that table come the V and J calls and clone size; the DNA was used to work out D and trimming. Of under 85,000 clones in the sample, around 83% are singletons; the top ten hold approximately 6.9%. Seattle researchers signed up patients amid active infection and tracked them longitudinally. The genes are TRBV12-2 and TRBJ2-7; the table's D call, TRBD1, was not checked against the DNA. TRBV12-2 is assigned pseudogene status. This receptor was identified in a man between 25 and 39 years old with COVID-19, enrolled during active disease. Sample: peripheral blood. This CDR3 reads CASRTGQPYEQYF. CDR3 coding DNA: TGTGCAAGTCGCACTGGACAGCCCTACGAGCAGTACTTC.